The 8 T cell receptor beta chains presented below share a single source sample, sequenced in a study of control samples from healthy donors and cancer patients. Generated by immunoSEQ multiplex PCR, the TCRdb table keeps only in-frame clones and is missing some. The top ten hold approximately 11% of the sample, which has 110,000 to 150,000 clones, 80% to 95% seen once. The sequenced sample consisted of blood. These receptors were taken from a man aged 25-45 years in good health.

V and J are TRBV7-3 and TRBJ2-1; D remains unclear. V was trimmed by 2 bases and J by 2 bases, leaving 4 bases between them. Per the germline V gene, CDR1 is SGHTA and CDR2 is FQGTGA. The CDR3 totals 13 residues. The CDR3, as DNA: TGTGCCAGCAGCTTAGCCCCCTACAATGAGCAGTTCTTC. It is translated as CASSLAPYNEQFF.

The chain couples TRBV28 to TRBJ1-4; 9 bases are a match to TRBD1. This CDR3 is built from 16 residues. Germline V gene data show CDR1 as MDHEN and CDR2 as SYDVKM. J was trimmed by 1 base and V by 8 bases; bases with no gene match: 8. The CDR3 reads CASLTGGLLTNEKLFF. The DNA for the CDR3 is TGTGCCAGCTTGACAGGGGGATTATTAACTAATGAAAAACTGTTTTTT.

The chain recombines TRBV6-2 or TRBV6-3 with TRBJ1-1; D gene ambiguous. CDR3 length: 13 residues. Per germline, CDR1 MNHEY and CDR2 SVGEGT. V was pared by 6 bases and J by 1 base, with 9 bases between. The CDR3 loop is CASSPTGNTEAFF. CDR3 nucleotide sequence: TGTGCCAGCAGCCCCACTGGGAACACTGAAGCTTTCTTT.

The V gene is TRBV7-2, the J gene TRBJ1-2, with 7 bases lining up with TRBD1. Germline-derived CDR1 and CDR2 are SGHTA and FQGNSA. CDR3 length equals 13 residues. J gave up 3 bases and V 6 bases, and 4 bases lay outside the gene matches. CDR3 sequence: CASRPTGDYGYTF. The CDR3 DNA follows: TGTGCCAGCAGGCCAACAGGGGACTATGGCTACACCTTC.

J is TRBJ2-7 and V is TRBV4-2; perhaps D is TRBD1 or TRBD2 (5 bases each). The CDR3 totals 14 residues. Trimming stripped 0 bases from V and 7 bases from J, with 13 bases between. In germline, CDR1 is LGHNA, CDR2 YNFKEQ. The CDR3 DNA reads TGTGCCAGCAGCCAAGATCGGGGACCGGGGGAGCAGTACTTC. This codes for CASSQDRGPGEQYF.

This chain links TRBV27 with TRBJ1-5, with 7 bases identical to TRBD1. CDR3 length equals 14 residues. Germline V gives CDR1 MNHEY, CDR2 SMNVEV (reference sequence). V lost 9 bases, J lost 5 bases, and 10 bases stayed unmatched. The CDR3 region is CASIQRDRYQPQHF. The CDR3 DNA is TGTGCCAGTATACAGCGGGACAGATATCAGCCCCAGCATTTT.

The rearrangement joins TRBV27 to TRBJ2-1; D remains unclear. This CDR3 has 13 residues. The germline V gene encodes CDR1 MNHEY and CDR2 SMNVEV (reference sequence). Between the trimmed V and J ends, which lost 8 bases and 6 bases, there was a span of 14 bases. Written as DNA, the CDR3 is TGTGCCAGCCTACCCCCCAACGCCAATGAGCAGTTCTTC. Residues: CASLPPNANEQFF.

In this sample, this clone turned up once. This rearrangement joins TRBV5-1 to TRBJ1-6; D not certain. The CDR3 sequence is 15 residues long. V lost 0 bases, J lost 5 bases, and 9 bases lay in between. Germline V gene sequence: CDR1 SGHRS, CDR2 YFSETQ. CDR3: CASSLVPSDNSPLHF. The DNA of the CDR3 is TGCGCCAGCAGCTTGGTACCATCCGATAATTCACCCCTCCACTTT. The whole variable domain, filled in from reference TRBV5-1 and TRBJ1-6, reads KAGVTQTPRYLIKTRGQQVTLSCSPISGHRSVSWYQQTPGQGLQFLFEYFSETQRNKGNFPGRFSGRQFSNSRSEMNVSTLELGDSALYLCASSLVPSDNSPLHFGNGTRLTVT.